The 20 T cell receptor beta chains presented below share a single source sample, sequenced in a study of T cells in Graves' hyperthyroidism and ophthalmopathy. Researchers took RNA transcripts and amplified the TCR beta CDR3 regions from them. HTBI primers were employed in a first-round RT-PCR of the TCR CDR3. TCRdb ran MiXCR on the multiplex PCR reads and lists one entry per CDR3 protein. This repertoire shows about 640,000 distinct CDR3 sequences, 20% to 25% found once; its top ten account for 30% to 40%. The sequenced sample was blood. All receptors come from a man under 40 with Graves' ophthalmopathy.

In DNA form, the CDR3 reads TGCAGTGCTAGTTTCAATGAGCAGTTCTTC. Amino acids: CSASFNEQFF. The chain uses TRBV20-1 and TRBJ2-1; D gene ambiguous. Germline CDR1 is DFQATT and CDR2 is SNEGSKA (reference sequence). There are 10 residues in the CDR3. V was shortened by 3 bases and J by 6 bases, with 3 bases between the two germline ends.

This clonotype was picked up many times. The rearrangement links TRBV28 to TRBJ2-3; 14 positions agree with TRBD2. CDR1 is MDHEN, CDR2 SYDVKM, per germline. The CDR3 has 19 amino acids. The V gene end was trimmed by 6 bases and the J gene end by 0 bases; junction bases not matched to a gene: 11. The CDR3 DNA is TGTGCCAGCAGACCGGGACTAGCGGGAGAGGGGCCTAGCACAGATACGCAGTATTTT. As protein: CASRPGLAGEGPSTDTQYF.

In this sample, this clonotype turned up many times. CDR3 bases: TGTGCCTGGAGTGCGTTGGGGAACTCTGAACCGTACTTC. Protein: CAWSALGNSEPYF. V and J are TRBV30 and TRBJ2-5; D unresolved. The CDR3 is made up of 13 amino acids. Germline CDR1 reads GTSNPN; CDR2 reads SVGIG (reference sequence). Trimming cost V 1 base and J 13 bases, with 19 bases left between them.

This clonotype has at least ten counts. V and J are TRBV6-1 and TRBJ1-6, with D perhaps matching TRBD1 (5 bases). In germline, CDR1 is MNHNS, CDR2 SASEGT. CDR3 length: 12 residues. Deletions cut 10 bases from V and 9 bases from J, with 13 bases between. CDR3 in DNA: TGTGCCAATGGCCTTCAGGGTTCACCCCTCCACTTT. This translates into CANGLQGSPLHF.

This clonotype turned up a few times. This chain uses TRBV14 with TRBJ1-1, with 11 positions matching TRBD1. CDR3 length: 16 amino acids. Germline-derived CDR1 and CDR2 are SGHDN and FVKESK. The ends lost 3 bases at V and 3 bases at J; junction bases unmatched: 6. CDR3: CASSHPDRGRDTEAFF. The CDR3 region has the DNA TGTGCCAGCAGCCACCCGGACAGGGGGCGGGACACTGAAGCTTTCTTT.

This clonotype was seen repeatedly, ten times or more. The chain couples TRBV3-1 to TRBJ2-7, with TRBD2 identical over 8 bases. V lost 1 base, J lost 1 base, and 0 bases stayed unmatched. CDR1 and CDR2 from the germline V gene are LGHDT and YNNKEL (reference sequence). This CDR3 spans 14 amino acids. CDR3 sequence reads: CASSQGGRSYEQYF. The CDR3 bases are TGTGCCAGCAGCCAAGGCGGGAGGTCCTACGAGCAGTACTTC.

The genes are TRBV6-1 and TRBJ2-1; 16 bases agree with TRBD2. The CDR3 loop spans 17 amino acids. V lost 6 bases, J lost 9 bases, and 11 bases stayed unmatched. The germline V gene has CDR1 MNHNS and CDR2 SASEGT. This CDR3 is CASRGGLAGGLRVEQFF. The CDR3 DNA is TGTGCCAGCAGAGGGGGACTAGCGGGAGGGCTGCGGGTTGAGCAGTTCTTC.

This clonotype was detected a few times. CDR3 sequence (DNA): TGCAGCGTTGACCGGGGACAGTTTAACTATGGCTACACCTTC. Translated: CSVDRGQFNYGYTF. The V and J genes are TRBV29-1 and TRBJ1-2; 7 positions match TRBD1. The trim removed 3 bases at V and 1 base at J, leaving 5 bases unmatched. The germline V gene encodes CDR1 SQVTM and CDR2 ANQGSEA. CDR3 length: 14 residues.

This clonotype was counted many times. The rearrangement uses TRBV29-1 and TRBJ2-1; tentatively, D is TRBD1 or TRBD2 (5 bases each). This CDR3 is built from 14 residues. In germline, CDR1 is SQVTM, CDR2 ANQGSEA. Trimming stripped 4 bases from V and 8 bases from J, with 18 bases between. The CDR3 is CSVAGERGWDEQFF. The CDR3 nucleotides are TGCAGCGTTGCCGGGGAGAGGGGTTGGGATGAGCAGTTCTTC.

This clonotype was seen more than once but under ten times. The chain employs TRBV10-1 and TRBJ1-1; D gene ambiguous. The CDR3 is made up of 12 amino acids. The germline V gene has CDR1 WNHNN and CDR2 SYGVQD (reference sequence). The V end lost 2 bases, the J end lost 7 bases, and 8 bases lay between the germline ends. The CDR3 DNA reads as TGCGCCAGCAGTGAGGGAGGCTATGAAGCTTTCTTT. Its translation is CASSEGGYEAFF.

This clonotype was observed many times. The V and J genes are TRBV13 and TRBJ2-7, with 9 bases aligning to TRBD2. The V gene end was trimmed by 5 bases and the J gene end by 4 bases; junction bases not matched to a gene: 9. The CDR3 totals 15 residues. Germline V gene lookup returns CDR1 PRHDT and CDR2 FYEKMQ (reference sequence). The CDR3: CASSPPPSGVYEQYF. CDR3 coding DNA: TGTGCCAGCAGCCCCCCCCCTAGCGGGGTATACGAGCAGTACTTC.

This clonotype was picked up a small number of times. The genes are TRBV6-2 or TRBV6-3 and TRBJ2-5; D may be TRBD1 (6 bases). In germline, CDR1 is MNHEY, CDR2 SVGEGT. This CDR3 is 15 amino acids long. V lost 6 bases and J 3 bases, leaving 17 bases between the germline ends. CDR3 amino acids: CASRAGTNVEETQYF. Here the CDR3 DNA reads TGTGCCAGCAGGGCCGGGACAAACGTGGAAGAGACCCAGTACTTC.

This clonotype was observed a handful of times. The chain couples TRBV7-9 to TRBJ1-5; D uncertain. Germline-derived CDR1 and CDR2 are SEHNR and FQNEAQ (reference sequence). Trimming removed 4 bases at V and 9 bases at J, with 10 bases between. The CDR3 runs to 12 residues. The CDR3 loop reads CASSSIGRPQHF. The CDR3 DNA follows: TGTGCCAGCAGCTCAATTGGAAGGCCCCAGCATTTT.

In this sample, this clonotype turned up a few times. The chain is built from TRBV15 and TRBJ2-1; the D is unclear. Trimming shortened V by 1 base and J by 13 bases, and 8 bases separated the two germline ends. Germline V CDR1 and CDR2: LNHNV, YYDKDF (reference sequence). This CDR3 is 11 amino acids long. CDR3 in amino acids: CATSRGPDQFF. The CDR3 coding sequence is TGTGCCACCAGCAGAGGTCCGGATCAGTTCTTC.

This clonotype was counted between two and nine times. The chain has TRBV19 and TRBJ2-1; 7 nucleotides agree with TRBD2. The V segment lost 4 bases and the J segment 3 bases; nucleotides outside the gene matches: 9. The CDR3 length is 16 residues. CDR1 and CDR2 (germline): LNHDA, SQIVND (reference sequence). CDR3 nucleotide sequence: TGTGCCAGTAGTAGCGGGGAGGGACGTGTCTACAATGAGCAGTTCTTC. Residues: CASSSGEGRVYNEQFF. Together with reference TRBV19 and TRBJ2-1, the CDR3 gives the full variable domain: DGGITQSPKYLFRKEGQNVTLSCEQNLNHDAMYWYRQDPGQGLRLIYYSQIVNDFQKGDIAEGYSVSREKKESFPLTVTSAQKNPTAFYLCASSSGEGRVYNEQFFGPGTRLTVL.

J is TRBJ1-3 and V is TRBV7-3, with TRBD1 matching 9 bases. The CDR3 runs to 17 residues. Germline CDR1 reads SGHTA; CDR2 reads FQGTGA. The V segment lost 4 bases and the J segment 4 bases; nucleotides outside the gene matches: 11. The CDR3 is CASSSGTGGAPGNTIYF. In DNA, the CDR3 is TGTGCCAGCAGCTCGGGCACAGGGGGCGCGCCAGGAAACACCATATATTTT.

This clonotype was counted ten times or more. V gene TRBV6-1 combines with J gene TRBJ2-7; D is possibly TRBD1 (6 bases). Trimming stripped 5 bases from V and 0 bases from J, with 11 bases between. Germline lookup yields CDR1 MNHNS and CDR2 SASEGT. The CDR3 runs to 14 residues. The CDR3 is CASSSHRASYEQYF. CDR3 coding DNA: TGTGCCAGCAGTTCGCACAGGGCCTCCTACGAGCAGTACTTC.

The chain is built from TRBV3-1 and TRBJ2-2; no clear D gene. Trimming shortened V by 0 bases and J by 8 bases, and 7 bases separated the two germline ends. Germline assignment: CDR1 LGHDT and CDR2 YNNKEL (reference sequence). This CDR3 spans 13 amino acids. The CDR3 DNA reads TGTGCCAGCAGCCAAGAACTTGGGGGGGAGCTGTTTTTT. Translation: CASSQELGGELFF.

The chain has TRBV12-3 or TRBV12-4 and TRBJ2-3, with 11 bases that match TRBD2. This CDR3 is 16 amino acids long. V lost 6 bases and J lost 2; bases outside the gene matches: 7. The CDR3: CASSLRLAGFTDTQYF. In nucleotides, the CDR3 is TGTGCCAGCAGCCTACGACTAGCGGGATTCACAGATACGCAGTATTTT.

This clonotype was seen many times. The J gene is TRBJ2-1, the V gene TRBV3-1, with TRBD2 matching 8 bases. Germline-derived CDR1 and CDR2 are LGHDT and YNNKEL (reference sequence). Germline trimming cut 0 bases from V and 4 bases from J; bases unmatched to any gene: 8. The CDR3 runs 17 residues. In DNA, the CDR3 is TGTGCCAGCAGCCAAGAATTGTACGGGAGGGGATACAATGAGCAGTTCTTC. Translation: CASSQELYGRGYNEQFF.